These 17 T cell receptor beta chains share one sample of origin, sequenced in a study of T cell responses to AZD1222 COVID-19 vaccine. Sequenced by immunoSEQ multiplex PCR; TCRdb stores in-frame clones only, minus some. The sample contains tens of thousands of clones, roughly nine tenths of which appear only once. This sample comprised peripheral blood, obtained 28 days after the second AZD1222 dose. The source of these receptors is an adult who received the AZD1222 COVID-19 vaccine.

The chain carries TRBV14 and TRBJ2-2, with D possibly being TRBD1 (5 bases). The V and J ends lost 4 bases and 0 bases respectively, with 18 bases between them. Germline assignment: CDR1 SGHDN and CDR2 FVKESK. This CDR3 contains 18 residues. The CDR3 is CASSRFLGADSNTGELFF. CDR3 nucleotide sequence: TGTGCCAGCAGCCGGTTTCTTGGGGCCGATTCGAACACCGGGGAGCTGTTTTTT.

This chain connects TRBV7-6 to TRBJ2-7; TRBD2 might be the D (6 bases). This CDR3 is 15 amino acids long. Germline CDR1 is SGHVS and CDR2 is FNYEAQ. The germline V and J ends were trimmed by 2 bases and 4 bases, with 15 bases remaining between them. CDR3 DNA sequence: TGTGCCAGCAGCTTATCCGGCAGGGAGGAATACGAGCAGTACTTC. It is translated as CASSLSGREEYEQYF.

The chain has TRBV10-3 and TRBJ1-1, with D unclear. This CDR3 contains 12 residues. The germline V gene encodes CDR1 ENHRY and CDR2 SYGVKD. Trimming pared 8 bases from V and 3 bases from J, leaving 10 bases between. The CDR3 region has the DNA TGTGCCATCTCTCAGGCGGACACTGAAGCTTTCTTT. Its translation: CAISQADTEAFF.

V and J are TRBV9 and TRBJ2-2; 7 bases align to TRBD2. The germline CDR1 and CDR2 sequences are SGDLS and YYNGEE. V shed 4 bases and J 0 bases; nucleotides not matched to a gene: 6. The CDR3 length is 16 residues. The CDR3 here is CASSPTSDPNTGELFF. In DNA, the CDR3 is TGTGCCAGCAGCCCTACTAGCGACCCGAACACCGGGGAGCTGTTTTTT. The variable domain in full, with the rest retrieved from reference TRBV9 and TRBJ2-2, is DSGVTQTPKHLITATGQRVTLRCSPRSGDLSVYWYQQSLDQGLQFLIQYYNGEERAKGNILERFSAQQFPDLHSELNLSSLELGDSALYFCASSPTSDPNTGELFFGEGSRLTVL.

The chain carries TRBV7-9 and TRBJ2-7; a possible D gene is TRBD1 (5 bases). Germline-derived CDR1 and CDR2 are SEHNR and FQNEAQ (reference sequence). Deletions cut 5 bases from V and 2 bases from J, with 7 bases between. The CDR3 runs to 12 residues. CDR3 amino acids: CASSRQTYEQYF. CDR3 in DNA: TGTGCCAGCAGCCGACAGACCTACGAGCAGTACTTC.

The gene calls are TRBV27 and TRBJ1-1; D gene uncertain. V was trimmed by 5 bases and J by 10 bases, leaving 5 bases between them. Germline assignment: CDR1 MNHEY and CDR2 SMNVEV (reference sequence). The CDR3 totals 9 residues. CDR3 in amino acids: CASSRRAFF. The CDR3 bases are TGTGCCAGCAGTAGGAGAGCTTTCTTT.

CDR3: CASSLSLAGEVNEQFF. The CDR3 region has the DNA TGTGCCAGCAGCTTAAGCCTAGCGGGGGAAGTGAATGAGCAGTTCTTC. The genes are TRBV7-6 and TRBJ2-1; 10 nucleotides match TRBD2. The germline CDR1 and CDR2 sequences are SGHVS and FNYEAQ. The CDR3 sequence is 16 residues long. V dropped 2 bases and J dropped 7; count of bases not matched to a gene: 8. The full variable domain, with the rest looked up from reference TRBV7-6 and TRBJ2-1, is GAGVSQSPRYKVTKRGQDVALRCDPISGHVSLYWYRQALGQGPEFLTYFNYEAQQDKSGLPNDRFSAERPEGSISTLTIQRTEQRDSAMYRCASSLSLAGEVNEQFFGPGTRLTVL.

This chain uses TRBV4-1 with TRBJ2-7; the D gene is possibly TRBD2 (5 bases). Germline CDR1 MGHRA, CDR2 YSYEKL. V lost 4 bases to trimming and J lost 5 bases, with 18 bases between them. The CDR3 contains 15 residues. CDR3 loop: CASSLDPRSGDEQYF. The CDR3 nucleotides are TGCGCCAGCAGCCTAGACCCTAGGAGCGGTGACGAGCAGTACTTC.

Written as DNA, the CDR3 is TGTGCCAGCAGCCGAAGCGGGATGGGCCCAGATACGCAGTATTTT. Translation gives CASSRSGMGPDTQYF. The chain links TRBV7-9 to TRBJ2-3; TRBD2 matches at 7 bases. The CDR3 contains 15 residues. With 5 bases clipped from V and 4 bases from J, the junction kept 9 bases outside the gene matches. The V gene's germline CDR1 is SEHNR and CDR2 FQNEAQ (reference sequence).

The V gene is TRBV11-3, the J gene TRBJ2-1; D call uncertain. The germline CDR1 and CDR2 sequences are SGHNT and YENEEA. V was pared by 8 bases and J by 6 bases, with 8 bases between. This CDR3 has 11 amino acids. The CDR3 DNA follows: TGTGCCAGCGACCCCCCCAATGAGCAGTTCTTC. It encodes CASDPPNEQFF.

V and J are TRBV10-3 and TRBJ2-1, with D unresolved. The CDR3 sequence is 13 residues long. The V gene's germline CDR1 is ENHRY and CDR2 SYGVKD. The V and J ends lost 2 bases and 7 bases respectively, with 9 bases between them. CDR3 in amino acids: CAISEVLGNEQFF. CDR3 DNA sequence: TGTGCCATCAGTGAGGTTCTCGGGAATGAGCAGTTCTTC.

The CDR3 loop is CASSLTSAVYEQYF. CDR3 coding DNA: TGTGCCAGCAGCTTAACGTCCGCGGTCTACGAGCAGTACTTC. The V gene is TRBV7-2, the J gene TRBJ2-7; D gene unclear. The ends were cut back, 2 bases at V and 3 bases at J, with 11 bases in the middle. The germline gives CDR1 SGHTA, CDR2 FQGNSA. The CDR3 sequence is 14 residues long.

V gene TRBV6-5 combines with J gene TRBJ1-2, with D uncertain. This CDR3 has 14 amino acids. Germline assignment: CDR1 MNHEY and CDR2 SVGAGI. Trimming left V 0 bases short and J 0 bases short, with 5 bases between. CDR3 protein: CASSYSHTNYGYTF. The CDR3 nucleotides read TGTGCCAGCAGTTACTCCCATACTAACTATGGCTACACCTTC.

The chain couples TRBV24-1 to TRBJ2-3; 12 bases are a match to TRBD1. J gave up 4 bases and V 5 bases, and 6 bases lay outside the gene matches. The CDR3 covers 16 residues. Germline CDR1 reads KGHDR; CDR2 reads SFDVKD. CDR3 sequence reads: CATSGSGQGAADTQYF. The CDR3 DNA follows: TGTGCCACCAGTGGGTCGGGACAGGGGGCTGCAGATACGCAGTATTTT.

This chain uses TRBV11-2 with TRBJ2-7, with D possibly called TRBD1 or TRBD2 (5 bases each). V shed 5 bases and J shed 2 bases, with 16 bases lying between them. Per germline, CDR1 SGHAT and CDR2 FQNNGV. The CDR3 is made up of 15 amino acids. CDR3 DNA: TGTGCCAGCAGCCATGGGACGCACGCCCCCTACGAGCAGTACTTC. It codes for CASSHGTHAPYEQYF.

This chain joins TRBV6-1 and TRBJ1-3; the D is unclear. Germline assignment: CDR1 MNHNS and CDR2 SASEGT. The CDR3 spans 16 residues. V was pared by 3 bases and J by 4 bases, with 16 bases between. The CDR3 sequence: CASSDRAWGRGNTIYF. CDR3 sequence (DNA): TGTGCCAGCAGTGATCGGGCGTGGGGAAGAGGAAACACCATATATTTT.

A single count supports this clone. J is TRBJ2-5 and V is TRBV3-1 (or the pseudogene TRBV3-2); D may be TRBD2 (6 bases). The ends were cut back, 1 base at V and 5 bases at J, with 11 bases in the middle. The germline CDR1 and CDR2 sequences are LGHDT and YNNKEL (reference sequence). The CDR3 sequence is 14 residues long. CDR3 region: CASSQVSGRETQYF. The DNA for the CDR3 is TGTGCCAGCAGCCAAGTGTCAGGGAGGGAGACCCAGTACTTC.